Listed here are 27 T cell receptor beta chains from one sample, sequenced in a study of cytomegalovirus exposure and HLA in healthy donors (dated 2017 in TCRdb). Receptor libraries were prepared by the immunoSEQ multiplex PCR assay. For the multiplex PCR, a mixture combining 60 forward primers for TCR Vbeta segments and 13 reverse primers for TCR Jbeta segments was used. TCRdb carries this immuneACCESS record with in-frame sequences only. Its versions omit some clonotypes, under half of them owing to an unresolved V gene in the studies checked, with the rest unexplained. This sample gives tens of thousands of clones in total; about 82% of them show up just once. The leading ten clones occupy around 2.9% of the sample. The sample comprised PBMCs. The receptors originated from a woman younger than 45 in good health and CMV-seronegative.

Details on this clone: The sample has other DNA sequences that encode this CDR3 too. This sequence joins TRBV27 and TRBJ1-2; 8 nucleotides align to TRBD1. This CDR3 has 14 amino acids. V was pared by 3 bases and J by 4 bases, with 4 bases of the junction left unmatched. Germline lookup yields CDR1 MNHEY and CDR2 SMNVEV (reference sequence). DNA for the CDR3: TGTGCCAGCAGTTTGAGCGGACAGGGCTATGGCTACACCTTC. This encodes CASSLSGQGYGYTF.

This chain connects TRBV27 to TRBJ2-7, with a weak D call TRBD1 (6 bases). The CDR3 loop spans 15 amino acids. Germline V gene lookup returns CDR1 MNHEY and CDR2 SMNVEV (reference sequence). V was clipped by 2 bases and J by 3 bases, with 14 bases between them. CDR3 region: CASSLTGIGYYEQYF. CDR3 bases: TGTGCCAGCAGTTTAACAGGGATTGGTTACTACGAGCAGTACTTC.

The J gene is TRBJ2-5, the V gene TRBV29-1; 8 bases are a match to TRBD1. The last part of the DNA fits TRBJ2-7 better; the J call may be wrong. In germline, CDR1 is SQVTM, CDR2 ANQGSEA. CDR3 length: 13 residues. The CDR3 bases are TGCAGCGTGACGACAGGGGTGGGGTACGAGCAGTACTTC. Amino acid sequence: CSVTTGVGYEQYF.

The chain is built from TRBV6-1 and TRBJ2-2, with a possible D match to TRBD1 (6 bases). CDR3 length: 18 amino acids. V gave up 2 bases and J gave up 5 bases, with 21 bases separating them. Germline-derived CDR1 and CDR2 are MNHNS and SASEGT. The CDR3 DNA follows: TGTGCCAGCAGTGAACCCACTGACAGGCCCCTAAGGACCGGGGAGCTGTTTTTT. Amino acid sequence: CASSEPTDRPLRTGELFF.

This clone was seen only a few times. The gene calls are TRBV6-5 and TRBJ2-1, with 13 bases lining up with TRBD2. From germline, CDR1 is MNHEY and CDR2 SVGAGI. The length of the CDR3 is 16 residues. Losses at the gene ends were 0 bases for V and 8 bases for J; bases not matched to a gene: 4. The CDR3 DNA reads TGTGCCAGCAGTTACTCGTGGACTAGCGGGGGAGATGAGCAGTTCTTC. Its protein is CASSYSWTSGGDEQFF.

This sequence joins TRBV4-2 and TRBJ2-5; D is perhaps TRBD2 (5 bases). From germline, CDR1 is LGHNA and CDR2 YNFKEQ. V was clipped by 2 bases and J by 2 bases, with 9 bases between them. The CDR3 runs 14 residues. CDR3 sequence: CASSQSLAQETQYF. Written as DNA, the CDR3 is TGTGCCAGCAGCCAATCTCTAGCACAAGAGACCCAGTACTTC.

The CDR3 is CASSYDRDQPQHF. In nucleotides, the CDR3 is TGTGCCAGCAGCTACGACAGGGATCAGCCCCAGCATTTT. The chain has TRBV6-5 and TRBJ1-5; 7 bases fit TRBD1. Losses at the gene ends were 6 bases for V and 5 bases for J; bases not matched to a gene: 4. The germline V gene has CDR1 MNHEY and CDR2 SVGAGI. The CDR3 contains 13 residues.

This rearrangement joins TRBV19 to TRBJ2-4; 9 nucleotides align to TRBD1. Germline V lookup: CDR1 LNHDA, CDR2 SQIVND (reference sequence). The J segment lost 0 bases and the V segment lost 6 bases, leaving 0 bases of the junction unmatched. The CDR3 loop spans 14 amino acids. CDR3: CASRDRGAKNIQYF. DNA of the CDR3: TGTGCCAGTAGGGACAGGGGAGCCAAAAACATTCAGTACTTC.

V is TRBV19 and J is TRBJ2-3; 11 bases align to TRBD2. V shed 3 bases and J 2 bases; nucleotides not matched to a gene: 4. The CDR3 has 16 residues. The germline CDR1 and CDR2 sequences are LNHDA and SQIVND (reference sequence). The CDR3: CASSMKTSGATDTQYF. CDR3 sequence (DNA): TGTGCCAGTAGTATGAAGACTAGCGGGGCCACAGATACGCAGTATTTT.

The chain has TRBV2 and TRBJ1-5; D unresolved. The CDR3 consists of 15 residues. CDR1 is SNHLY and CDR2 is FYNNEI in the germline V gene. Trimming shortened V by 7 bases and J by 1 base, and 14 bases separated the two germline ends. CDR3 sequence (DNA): TGTGCCAGCAAACTAGAGGGTTTAAGCAATCAGCCCCAGCATTTT. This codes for CASKLEGLSNQPQHF.

The CDR3 sequence is CASSAYRAKGYEQYF. CDR3 DNA: TGTGCCAGTAGCGCATACAGGGCCAAGGGCTACGAGCAGTACTTC. The chain has TRBV19 and TRBJ2-7; D is perhaps TRBD1 (6 bases). The CDR3 loop spans 15 amino acids. V lost 6 bases and J 3 bases, leaving 18 bases between the germline ends. Germline V lookup: CDR1 LNHDA, CDR2 SQIVND (reference sequence).

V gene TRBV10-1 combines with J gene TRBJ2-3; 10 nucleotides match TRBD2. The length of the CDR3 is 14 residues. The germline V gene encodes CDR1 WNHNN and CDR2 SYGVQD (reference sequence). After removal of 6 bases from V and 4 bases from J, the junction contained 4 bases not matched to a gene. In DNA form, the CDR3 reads TGCGCCAGCAGAGCTAGCGGGGGCGCAGATACGCAGTATTTT. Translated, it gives CASRASGGADTQYF.

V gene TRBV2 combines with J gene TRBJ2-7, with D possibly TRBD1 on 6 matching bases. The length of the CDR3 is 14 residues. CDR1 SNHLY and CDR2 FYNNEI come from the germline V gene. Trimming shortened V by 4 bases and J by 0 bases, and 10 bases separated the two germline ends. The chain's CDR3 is CASSVTGSSYEQYF. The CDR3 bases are TGTGCCAGCAGTGTGACAGGCAGCTCCTACGAGCAGTACTTC.

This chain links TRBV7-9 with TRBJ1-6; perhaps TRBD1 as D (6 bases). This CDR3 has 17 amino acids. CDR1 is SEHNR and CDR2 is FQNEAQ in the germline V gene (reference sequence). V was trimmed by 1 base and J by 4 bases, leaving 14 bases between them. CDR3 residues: CASSLVTWTAYNSPLHF. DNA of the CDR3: TGTGCCAGCAGCTTAGTCACCTGGACAGCGTATAATTCACCCCTCCACTTT.

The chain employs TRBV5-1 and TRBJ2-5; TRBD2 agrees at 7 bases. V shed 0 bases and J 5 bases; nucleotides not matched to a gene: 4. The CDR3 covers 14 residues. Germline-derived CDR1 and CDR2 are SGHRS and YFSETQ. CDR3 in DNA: TGCGCCAGCAGCTTGGGCGGGGGTCGGGAGACCCAGTACTTC. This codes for CASSLGGGRETQYF.

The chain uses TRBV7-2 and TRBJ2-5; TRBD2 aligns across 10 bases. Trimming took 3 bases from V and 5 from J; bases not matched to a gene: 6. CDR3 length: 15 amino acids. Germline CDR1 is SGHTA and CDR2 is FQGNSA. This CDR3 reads CASSFVGTSEETQYF. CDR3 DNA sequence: TGTGCCAGCAGCTTTGTCGGGACTAGCGAGGAGACCCAGTACTTC.

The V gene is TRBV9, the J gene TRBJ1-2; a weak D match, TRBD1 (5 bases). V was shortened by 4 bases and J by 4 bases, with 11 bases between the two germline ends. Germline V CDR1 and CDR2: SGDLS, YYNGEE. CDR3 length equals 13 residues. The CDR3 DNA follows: TGTGCCAGCAGCCAAACAGGTTCCTATGGCTACACCTTC. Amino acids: CASSQTGSYGYTF. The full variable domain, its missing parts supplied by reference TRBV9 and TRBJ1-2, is DSGVTQTPKHLITATGQRVTLRCSPRSGDLSVYWYQQSLDQGLQFLIQYYNGEERAKGNILERFSAQQFPDLHSELNLSSLELGDSALYFCASSQTGSYGYTFGSGTRLTVV.

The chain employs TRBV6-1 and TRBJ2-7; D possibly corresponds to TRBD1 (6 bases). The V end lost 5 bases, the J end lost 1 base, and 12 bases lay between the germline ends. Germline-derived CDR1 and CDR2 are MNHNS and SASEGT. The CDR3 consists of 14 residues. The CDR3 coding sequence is TGTGCCAGCAGTCTACAGGGTCGGTCCTACGAGCAGTACTTC. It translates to CASSLQGRSYEQYF.

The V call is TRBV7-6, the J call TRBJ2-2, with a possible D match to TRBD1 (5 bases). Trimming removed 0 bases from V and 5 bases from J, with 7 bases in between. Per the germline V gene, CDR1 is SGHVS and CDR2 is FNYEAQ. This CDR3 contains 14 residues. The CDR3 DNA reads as TGTGCCAGCAGCTTAGCGGCAGGGACCGGGGAGCTGTTTTTT. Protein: CASSLAAGTGELFF.

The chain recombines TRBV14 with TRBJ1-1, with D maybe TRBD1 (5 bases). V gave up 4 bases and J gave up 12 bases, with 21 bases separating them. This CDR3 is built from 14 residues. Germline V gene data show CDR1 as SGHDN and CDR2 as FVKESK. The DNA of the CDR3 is TGTGCCAGCAGCCCAGTGCGGACGGGGGTGAATTCTTTCTTT. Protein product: CASSPVRTGVNSFF.

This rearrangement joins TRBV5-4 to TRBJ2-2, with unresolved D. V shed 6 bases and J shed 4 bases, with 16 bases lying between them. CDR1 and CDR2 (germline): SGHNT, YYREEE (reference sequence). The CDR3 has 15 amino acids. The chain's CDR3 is CASTRSARSTGELFF. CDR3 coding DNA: TGTGCCAGCACAAGGTCTGCGAGGAGCACCGGGGAGCTGTTTTTT.

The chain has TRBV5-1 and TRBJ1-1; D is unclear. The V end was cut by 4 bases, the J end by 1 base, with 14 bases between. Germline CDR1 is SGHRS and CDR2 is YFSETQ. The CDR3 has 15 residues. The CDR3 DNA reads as TGCGCCAGCAGCGTTTACGACCCTAGGAACACTGAAGCTTTCTTT. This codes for CASSVYDPRNTEAFF.

CDR3: CASSRSGLSNQPQHF. The CDR3 bases are TGCGCCAGCAGCCGATCGGGACTTAGCAATCAGCCCCAGCATTTT. The chain uses TRBV10-2 and TRBJ1-5; perhaps TRBD1 as D (5 bases). The CDR3 has 15 residues. Germline V gene sequence: CDR1 WSHSY, CDR2 SAAADI. V lost 6 bases to trimming and J lost 0 bases, with 12 bases between them.

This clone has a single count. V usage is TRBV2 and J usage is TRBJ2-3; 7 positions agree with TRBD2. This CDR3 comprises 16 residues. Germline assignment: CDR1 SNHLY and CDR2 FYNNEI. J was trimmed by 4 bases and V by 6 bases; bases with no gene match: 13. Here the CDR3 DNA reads TGTGCCAGCAGCCCATCGACGGGAGGAGGGCCAGATACGCAGTATTTT. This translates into CASSPSTGGGPDTQYF.

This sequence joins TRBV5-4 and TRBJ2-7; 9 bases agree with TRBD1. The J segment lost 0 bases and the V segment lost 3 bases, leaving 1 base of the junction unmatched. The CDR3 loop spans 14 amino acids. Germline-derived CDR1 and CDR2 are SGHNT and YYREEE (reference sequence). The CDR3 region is CASSSGQGSYEQYF. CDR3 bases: TGTGCCAGCAGCTCGGGACAGGGCTCCTACGAGCAGTACTTC.

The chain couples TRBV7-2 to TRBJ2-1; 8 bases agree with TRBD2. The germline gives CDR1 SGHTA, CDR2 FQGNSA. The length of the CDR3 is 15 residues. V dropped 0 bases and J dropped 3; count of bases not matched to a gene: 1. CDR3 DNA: TGTGCCAGCAGCTTAGCTAGCGGGGACTACAATGAGCAGTTCTTC. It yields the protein CASSLASGDYNEQFF.

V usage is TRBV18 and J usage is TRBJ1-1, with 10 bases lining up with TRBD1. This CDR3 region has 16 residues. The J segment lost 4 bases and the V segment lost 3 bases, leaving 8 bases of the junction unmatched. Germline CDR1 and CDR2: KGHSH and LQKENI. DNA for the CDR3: TGTGCCAGCTCACCGCCCGGGACAGGGGTTGGCACTGAAGCTTTCTTT. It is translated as CASSPPGTGVGTEAFF.